The rows below give T cell receptor beta chains drawn from one sample of a study of blood T cell repertoires in COVID-19. Only in-frame clones appear in the TCRdb table, and some are missing; sequencing was by immunoSEQ multiplex PCR. The table records about 280,000 clones, approximately 83% of them present only once. The sequenced material came from peripheral blood. The source of these receptors is a woman between 65 and 79 years old with acute or convalescent COVID-19. Both conserved end residues are part of each CDR3. Fields, in order: V gene, D gene, clone size, J gene, CDR3 DNA, CDR3 protein. A D gene is named only where the DNA matches it firmly. Clone size, where shown, is once, few, many, or a class for clones that have expanded.

TRBV5-1	-	-	TRBJ2-5	TGCGCCAGCAGCTTGGCAGGTGGGGAGACCCAGTACTTC	CASSLAGGETQYF
TRBV29-1	-	-	TRBJ1-2	TGCAGCGTTGAAGAAACTCGGGGCTACACCTTC	CSVEETRGYTF
TRBV5-6	-	few	TRBJ1-4	TGTGCCAGCAGCCCCTTGTCCGTAAATGAAAAACTGTTTTTT	CASSPLSVNEKLFF
TRBV7-8	-	-	TRBJ1-4	TGTGCCAGCAGCTCCCCAGGGACAACTAATGAAAAACTGTTTTTT	CASSSPGTTNEKLFF
TRBV28	TRBD1	-	TRBJ2-2	TGTGCCAGCAATCGGCCAGGGGGTAGCACCGGGGAGCTGTTTTTT	CASNRPGGSTGELFF
TRBV29-1	-	few	TRBJ1-1	TGCAGCGTCACGGGAGCTTTCTTT	CSVTGAFF
TRBV7-9	-	-	TRBJ2-1	TGTGCCAGCAGCTTAAGGATTGGGGGGAGCTCCTACAATGAGCAGTTCTTC	CASSLRIGGSSYNEQFF
TRBV5-1	-	once	TRBJ2-7	TGCGCCAGCAGCACCAAAGTTGGAGGGCTCTCCTACGAGCAGTACTTC	CASSTKVGGLSYEQYF
TRBV11-2	-	-	TRBJ1-1	TGTGCCAGCAGCTTACAGGGCCAGGTGAACACTGAAGCTTTCTTT	CASSLQGQVNTEAFF
TRBV14	TRBD1	-	TRBJ1-1	TGTGCCAGCAGCCAATACAGGGGACTCGAAGCTTTCTTT	CASSQYRGLEAFF
TRBV5-4	-	-	TRBJ2-3	TGTGCCAGCAGCTTGGCAGGGCCTAGCACAGATACGCAGTATTTT	CASSLAGPSTDTQYF
TRBV2	TRBD1	-	TRBJ1-5	TGTGCCAGCGCGGGACAGGGAAGTCAGCCCCAGCATTTT	CASAGQGSQPQHF
TRBV27	TRBD2	-	TRBJ2-1	TGTGCCAGCAGTGGAACTAGCGGGGGTGGCAATGAGCAGTTCTTC	CASSGTSGGGNEQFF
TRBV11-2	-	-	TRBJ1-4	TGTGCCAGCAGCTCCCCCGGCGGGGGGTTCGGAGAAAAACTGTTTTTT	CASSSPGGGFGEKLFF
TRBV5-1	-	-	TRBJ1-6	TGCGCCAGCAGCTTGGATACCAGATATAATTCACCCCTCCACTTT	CASSLDTRYNSPLHF
TRBV13	-	-	TRBJ1-2	TGTGCCAGCAGCTTCCGGGATCGCGGCTACACCTTC	CASSFRDRGYTF
TRBV6-5	-	-	TRBJ1-2	TGTGCCAGCACAACCGGGGGGGCCTATGGCTACACCTTC	CASTTGGAYGYTF
TRBV19	TRBD2	-	TRBJ2-1	TGTGCCAGTAGTCCAGGACTAGCGGGGGAGCAGTTCTTC	CASSPGLAGEQFF
TRBV2	TRBD1	-	TRBJ1-6	TGTGCCAGCAGTGAAAGACAGGGGGATAATTCACCCCTCCACTTT	CASSERQGDNSPLHF
TRBV19	TRBD1	-	TRBJ2-7	TGTGCCAGTAGTCAACTACCGGGACAGGGGACCTACGAGCAGTACTTC	CASSQLPGQGTYEQYF
TRBV11-3	TRBD2	-	TRBJ2-1	TGTGCCAGCAGCTCTCCCCGGCTAGCGGGGGGGGGTAAGCAGTTCTTC	CASSSPRLAGGGKQFF
TRBV3-1/TRBV3-2	-	-	TRBJ2-1	TGTGCCAGCAGCCCGCGTAGCACTAGTCCCTACAATGAGCAGTTCTTC	CASSPRSTSPYNEQFF
TRBV6-5	-	-	TRBJ1-1	TGTGCCAGCAGTTTACGGAGTATGAACACTGAAGCTTTCTTT	CASSLRSMNTEAFF
TRBV5-8	-	-	TRBJ2-3	TGTGCCAGCACGTCCAGGACAGATACGCAGTATTTT	CASTSRTDTQYF
TRBV5-4	TRBD1	-	TRBJ1-3	TGTGCCAGCAGCGGCCGGGACAGCTCTGGAAACACCATATATTTT	CASSGRDSSGNTIYF
TRBV4-2	-	-	TRBJ1-1	TGTGCCAGCAGCCAAAAAATCGGGGGGGACACTGAAGCTTTCTTT	CASSQKIGGDTEAFF
TRBV7-9	-	-	TRBJ1-3	TGTGCCAGCAGCCCTAAAATAACAGAATCTGGAAACACCATATATTTT	CASSPKITESGNTIYF
TRBV5-1	-	-	TRBJ2-5	TGCGCCAGCAGCTTGGGGACAGCTCGAGGAGAGACCCAGTACTTC	CASSLGTARGETQYF
TRBV4-1	-	-	TRBJ1-1	TGCGCCAGCAGCCCTCTCTACAGGGCGAACACTGAAGCTTTCTTT	CASSPLYRANTEAFF
TRBV5-4	-	-	TRBJ2-2	TGTGCCAGCAGCTTTCCTGGGGCACCCGGGGAGCTGTTTTTT	CASSFPGAPGELFF
TRBV6-1	TRBD2	-	TRBJ2-1	TGTGCCAGCAGTGTGGCAAGGACTAGCGGTAACAATGAGCAGTTCTTC	CASSVARTSGNNEQFF
TRBV19	TRBD2	-	TRBJ2-1	TGTGCCAGTAGTATAGAGACCATACTAGCGGGGGAGGCCAATGAGCAGTTCTTC	CASSIETILAGEANEQFF
TRBV2	-	once	TRBJ2-2	TGTGCCAGCAGTCCCTGGGGCCAGCTCGGCGGGGAGCTGTTTTTT	CASSPWGQLGGELFF
TRBV27	TRBD1	-	TRBJ1-1	TGTGCCAGCAGTTCGCTGAAGACAGGGTCCCCTGAAGCTTTCTTT	CASSSLKTGSPEAFF
TRBV6-5	TRBD2	-	TRBJ2-2	TGTGCCAGCAGTTCTAGCGGGGGGGCTGGCGGGGAGCTGTTTTTT	CASSSSGGAGGELFF
TRBV3-1/TRBV3-2	TRBD1	-	TRBJ1-2	TGTGCCAGCAGCCCCGTACAGGGGAGTGGCTACACCTTC	CASSPVQGSGYTF
TRBV5-4	-	-	TRBJ1-1	TGTGCCAGCAGCTTGATGGGCGTGAACACTGAAGCTTTCTTT	CASSLMGVNTEAFF
TRBV2	-	once	TRBJ2-7	TGTGCCAGCAGTCAGTACTCCTACGAGCAGTACTTC	CASSQYSYEQYF
TRBV23-1	TRBD1	-	TRBJ1-2	TGCGCCAGCGTACAGGGGACGGTCGGTGGCTACACCTTC	CASVQGTVGGYTF
TRBV3-1/TRBV3-2	-	-	TRBJ1-2	TGTGCCAGCAGCCAAGGGGCACCAATCCATGGCTACACCTTC	CASSQGAPIHGYTF
TRBV6-5	-	-	TRBJ1-1	TGTGCCACCGTTAGGGAGGGACCCCACACTGAAGCTTTCTTT	CATVREGPHTEAFF
TRBV7-2	-	-	TRBJ2-7	TGTGCCAGCAGCCCGGACGGGAAGTACGAGCAGTACTTC	CASSPDGKYEQYF
TRBV6-5	TRBD1	-	TRBJ1-1	TGTGCCAGCAGCCCACAGGGGGTCATGAACACTGAAGCTTTCTTT	CASSPQGVMNTEAFF
TRBV7-3	-	-	TRBJ2-7	TGTGCCAGCAGCTTAGGGCCCAGTCAGAGCTACGAGCAGTACTTC	CASSLGPSQSYEQYF